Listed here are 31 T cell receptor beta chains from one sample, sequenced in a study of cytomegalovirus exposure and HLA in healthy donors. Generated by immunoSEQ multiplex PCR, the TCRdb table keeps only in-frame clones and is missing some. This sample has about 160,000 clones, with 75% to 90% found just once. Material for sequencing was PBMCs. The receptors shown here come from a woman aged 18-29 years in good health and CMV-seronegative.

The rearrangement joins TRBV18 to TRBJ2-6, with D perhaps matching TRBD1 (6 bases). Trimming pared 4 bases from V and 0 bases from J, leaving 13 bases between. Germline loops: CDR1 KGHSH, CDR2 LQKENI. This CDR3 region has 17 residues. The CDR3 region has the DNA TGTGCCAGCTCACGGATAGGACAGCACTCTGGGGCCAACGTCCTGACTTTC. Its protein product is CASSRIGQHSGANVLTF.

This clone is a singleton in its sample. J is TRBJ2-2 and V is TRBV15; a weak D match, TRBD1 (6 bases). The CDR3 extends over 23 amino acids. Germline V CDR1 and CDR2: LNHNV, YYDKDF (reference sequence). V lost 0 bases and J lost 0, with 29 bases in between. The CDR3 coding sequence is TGTGCCACCAGCAGAGATTCGTGGGTAGAACGGACAGAAGCTTACGCGAACACCGGGGAGCTGTTTTTT. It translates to CATSRDSWVERTEAYANTGELFF.

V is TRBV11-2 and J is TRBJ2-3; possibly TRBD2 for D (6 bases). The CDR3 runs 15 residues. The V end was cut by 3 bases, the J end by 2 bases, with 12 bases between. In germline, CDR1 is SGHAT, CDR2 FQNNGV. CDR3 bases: TGTGCCAGCAGCTTCCAGGGAGGCCACACAGATACGCAGTATTTT. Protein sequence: CASSFQGGHTDTQYF.

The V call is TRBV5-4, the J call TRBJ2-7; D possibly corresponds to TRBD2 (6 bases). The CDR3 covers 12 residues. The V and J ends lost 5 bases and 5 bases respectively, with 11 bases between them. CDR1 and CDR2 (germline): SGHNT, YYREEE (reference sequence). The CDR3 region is CASRGGNNEQYF. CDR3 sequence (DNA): TGTGCCAGCAGGGGGGGAAACAACGAGCAGTACTTC.

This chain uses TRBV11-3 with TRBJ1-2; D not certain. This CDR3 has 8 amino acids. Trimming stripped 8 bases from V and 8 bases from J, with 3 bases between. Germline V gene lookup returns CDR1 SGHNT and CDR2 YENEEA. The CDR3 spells CASGGYTF. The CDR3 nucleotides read TGTGCCAGCGGCGGCTACACCTTC. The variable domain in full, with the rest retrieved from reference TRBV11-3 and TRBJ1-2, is EAGVVQSPRYKIIEKKQPVAFWCNPISGHNTLYWYLQNLGQGPELLIRYENEEAVDDSQLPKDRFSAERLKGVDSTLKIQPAELGDSAVYLCASGGYTFGSGTRLTVV.

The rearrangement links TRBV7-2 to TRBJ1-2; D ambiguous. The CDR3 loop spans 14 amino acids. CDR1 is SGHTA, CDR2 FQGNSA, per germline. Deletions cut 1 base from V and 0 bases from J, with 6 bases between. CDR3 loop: CASSLVSANYGYTF. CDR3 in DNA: TGTGCCAGCAGCTTAGTTTCTGCTAACTATGGCTACACCTTC.

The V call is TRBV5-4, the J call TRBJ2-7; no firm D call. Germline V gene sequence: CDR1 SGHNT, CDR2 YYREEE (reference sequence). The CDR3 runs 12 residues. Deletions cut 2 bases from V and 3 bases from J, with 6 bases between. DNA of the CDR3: TGTGCCAGCAGCTTTGGCGGCTACGAGCAGTACTTC. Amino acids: CASSFGGYEQYF.

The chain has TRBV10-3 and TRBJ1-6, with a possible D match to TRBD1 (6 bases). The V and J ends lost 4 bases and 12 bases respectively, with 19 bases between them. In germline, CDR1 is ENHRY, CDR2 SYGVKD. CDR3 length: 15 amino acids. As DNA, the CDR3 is TGTGCCATCAGTGGTGACTCGGGACAAAAAGAACCCCTCCACTTT. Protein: CAISGDSGQKEPLHF.

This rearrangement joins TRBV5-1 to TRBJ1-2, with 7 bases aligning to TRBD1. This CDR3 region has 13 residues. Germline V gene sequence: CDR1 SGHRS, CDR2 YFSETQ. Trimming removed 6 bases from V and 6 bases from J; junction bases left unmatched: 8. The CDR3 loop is CASTEDRVDGYTF. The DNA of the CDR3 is TGCGCCAGCACCGAAGACAGGGTGGATGGCTACACCTTC.

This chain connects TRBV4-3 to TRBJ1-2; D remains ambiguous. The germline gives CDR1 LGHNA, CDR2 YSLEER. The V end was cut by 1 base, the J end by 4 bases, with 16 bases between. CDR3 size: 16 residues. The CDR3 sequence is CASSQGRVEWVYGYTF. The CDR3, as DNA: TGCGCCAGCAGCCAAGGGAGAGTGGAGTGGGTCTATGGCTACACCTTC.

The CDR3 here is CSVLGLEESYGYTF. CDR3 DNA sequence: TGCAGCGTCCTAGGGTTGGAGGAATCCTATGGCTACACCTTC. The chain is built from TRBV29-1 and TRBJ1-2; no firm D call. CDR1 and CDR2 from the germline V gene are SQVTM and ANQGSEA. CDR3 length: 14 residues. Deletions cut 6 bases from V and 4 bases from J, with 18 bases between.

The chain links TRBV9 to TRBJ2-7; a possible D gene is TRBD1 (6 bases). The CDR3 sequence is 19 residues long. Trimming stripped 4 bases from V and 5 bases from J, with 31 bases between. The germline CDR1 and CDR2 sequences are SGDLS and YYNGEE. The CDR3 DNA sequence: TGTGCCAGCAGCTTCGCCGGGACATTGAACCGCCTGGGGGTCCACGAGCAGTACTTC. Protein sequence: CASSFAGTLNRLGVHEQYF.

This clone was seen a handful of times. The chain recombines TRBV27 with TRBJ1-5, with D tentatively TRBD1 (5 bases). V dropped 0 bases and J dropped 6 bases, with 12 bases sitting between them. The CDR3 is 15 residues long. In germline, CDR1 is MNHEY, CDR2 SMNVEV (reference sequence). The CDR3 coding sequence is TGTGCCAGCAGTTTATCGTGGGGGGGGAGTCAGCCCCAGCATTTT. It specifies CASSLSWGGSQPQHF.

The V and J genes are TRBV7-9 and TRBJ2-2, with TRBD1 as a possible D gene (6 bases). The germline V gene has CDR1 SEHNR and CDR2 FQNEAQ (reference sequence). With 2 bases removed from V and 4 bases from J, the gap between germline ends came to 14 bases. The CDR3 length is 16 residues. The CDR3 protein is CASSLSDRIVTGELFF. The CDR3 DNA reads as TGTGCCAGCAGCTTAAGCGACAGGATAGTCACCGGGGAGCTGTTTTTT.

Here the CDR3 reads CASSKSGGITYEQFF. Written as DNA, the CDR3 is TGCGCCAGCAGTAAAAGCGGGGGGATCACCTATGAGCAGTTCTTC. This sequence joins TRBV10-1 and TRBJ2-1, with TRBD2 identical over 9 bases. Germline V gene data show CDR1 as WNHNN and CDR2 as SYGVQD (reference sequence). V trimming: 5 bases; J trimming: 8 bases; junction bases outside the gene matches: 10. CDR3 length equals 15 residues.

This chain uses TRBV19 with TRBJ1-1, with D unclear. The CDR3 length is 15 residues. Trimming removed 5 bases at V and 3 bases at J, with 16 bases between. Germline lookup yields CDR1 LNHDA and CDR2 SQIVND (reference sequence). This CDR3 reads CASSVLRGKDTEAFF. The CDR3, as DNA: TGTGCCAGTAGTGTTTTAAGAGGGAAGGACACTGAAGCTTTCTTT.

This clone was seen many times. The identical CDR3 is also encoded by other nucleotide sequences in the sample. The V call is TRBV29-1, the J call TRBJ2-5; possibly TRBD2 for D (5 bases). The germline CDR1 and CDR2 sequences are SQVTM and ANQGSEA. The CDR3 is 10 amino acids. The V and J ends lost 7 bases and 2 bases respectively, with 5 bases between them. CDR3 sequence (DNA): TGCAGCGCGGGGCAAGAGACCCAGTACTTC. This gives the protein CSAGQETQYF.

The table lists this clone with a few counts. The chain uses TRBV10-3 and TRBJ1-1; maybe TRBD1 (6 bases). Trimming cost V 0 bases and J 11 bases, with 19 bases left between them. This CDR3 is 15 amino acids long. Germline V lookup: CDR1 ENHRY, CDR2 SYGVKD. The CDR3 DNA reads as TGTGCCATCAGTGAGTCCAGGTGGACAGCCTCCGAGGCTTTCTTT. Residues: CAISESRWTASEAFF.

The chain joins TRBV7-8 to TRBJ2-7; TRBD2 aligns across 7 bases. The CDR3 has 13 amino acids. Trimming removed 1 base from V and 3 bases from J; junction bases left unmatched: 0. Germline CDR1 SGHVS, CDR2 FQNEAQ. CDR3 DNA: TGTGCCAGCAGCTTAGGGGGGGGCTACGAGCAGTACTTC. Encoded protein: CASSLGGGYEQYF. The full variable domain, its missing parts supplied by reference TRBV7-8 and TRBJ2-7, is GAGVSQSPRYKVAKRGQDVALRCDPISGHVSLFWYQQALGQGPEFLTYFQNEAQLDKSGLPSDRFFAERPEGSVSTLKIQRTQQEDSAVYLCASSLGGGYEQYFGPGTRLTVT.

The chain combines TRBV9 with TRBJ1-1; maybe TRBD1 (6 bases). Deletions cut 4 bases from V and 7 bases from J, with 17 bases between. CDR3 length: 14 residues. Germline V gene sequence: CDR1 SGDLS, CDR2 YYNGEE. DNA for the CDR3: TGTGCCAGCAGCTCCACGAACAGGGAGGGTGAAGCTTTCTTT. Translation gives CASSSTNREGEAFF. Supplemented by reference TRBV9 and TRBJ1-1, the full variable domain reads DSGVTQTPKHLITATGQRVTLRCSPRSGDLSVYWYQQSLDQGLQFLIQYYNGEERAKGNILERFSAQQFPDLHSELNLSSLELGDSALYFCASSSTNREGEAFFGQGTRLTVV.

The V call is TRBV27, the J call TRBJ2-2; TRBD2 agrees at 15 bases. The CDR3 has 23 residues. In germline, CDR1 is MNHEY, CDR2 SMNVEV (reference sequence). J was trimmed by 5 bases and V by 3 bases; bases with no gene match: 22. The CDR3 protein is CASSFSAGRALGLAGGWTGELFF. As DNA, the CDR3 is TGTGCCAGCAGTTTCTCGGCAGGGAGGGCCCTAGGACTAGCGGGAGGGTGGACCGGGGAGCTGTTTTTT.

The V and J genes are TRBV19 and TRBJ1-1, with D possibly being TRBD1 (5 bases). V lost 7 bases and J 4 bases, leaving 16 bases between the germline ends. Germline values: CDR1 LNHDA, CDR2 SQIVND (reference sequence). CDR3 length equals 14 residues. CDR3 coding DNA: TGTGCCAGTACTGGGTGGCAGGGAGGCACTGAAGCTTTCTTT. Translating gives CASTGWQGGTEAFF.

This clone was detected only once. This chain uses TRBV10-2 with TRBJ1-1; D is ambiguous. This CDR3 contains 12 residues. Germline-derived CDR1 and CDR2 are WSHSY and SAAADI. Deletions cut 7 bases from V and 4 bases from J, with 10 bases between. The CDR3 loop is CASILGGTEAFF. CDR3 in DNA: TGCGCCAGCATCCTAGGAGGCACTGAAGCTTTCTTT.

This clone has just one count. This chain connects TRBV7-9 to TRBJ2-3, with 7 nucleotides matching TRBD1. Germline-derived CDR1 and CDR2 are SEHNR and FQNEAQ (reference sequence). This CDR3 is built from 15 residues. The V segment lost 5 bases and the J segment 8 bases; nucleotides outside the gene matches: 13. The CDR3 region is CASSPAVTGQATQYF. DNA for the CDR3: TGTGCCAGCAGCCCCGCCGTGACAGGGCAGGCTACGCAGTATTTT.

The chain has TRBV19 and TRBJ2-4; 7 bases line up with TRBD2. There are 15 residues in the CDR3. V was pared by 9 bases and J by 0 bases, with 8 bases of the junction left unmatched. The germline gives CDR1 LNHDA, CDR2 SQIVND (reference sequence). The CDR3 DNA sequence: TGTGCCAGCCGGGGGACTACACTAGCCAAAAACATTCAGTACTTC. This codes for CASRGTTLAKNIQYF.

The CDR3 bases are TGCGCCAGCAGCCCTGGGACTAGCGGGGCGGCGGAGCAGTACTTC. Amino acid sequence: CASSPGTSGAAEQYF. This chain connects TRBV4-3 to TRBJ2-7; TRBD2 agrees at 13 bases. The germline gives CDR1 LGHNA, CDR2 YSLEER. V was clipped by 4 bases and J by 7 bases; unmatched bases: 7. This CDR3 contains 15 residues.

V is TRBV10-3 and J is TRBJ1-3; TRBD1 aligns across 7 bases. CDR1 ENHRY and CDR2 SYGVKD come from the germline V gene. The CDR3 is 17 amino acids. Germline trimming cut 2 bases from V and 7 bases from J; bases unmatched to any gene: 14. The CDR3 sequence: CAISERTGPNRGNTIYF. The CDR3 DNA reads TGTGCCATCAGTGAGCGGACAGGACCCAACCGAGGGAACACCATATATTTT.

CDR3: CASSLAPERGNTEAFF. CDR3 sequence (DNA): TGCGCCAGCAGCTTGGCCCCCGAAAGGGGGAACACTGAAGCTTTCTTT. The rearrangement joins TRBV5-1 to TRBJ1-1; D is possibly TRBD1 (5 bases). CDR3 size: 16 residues. Trimming removed 0 bases at V and 1 base at J, with 13 bases between. The germline V gene has CDR1 SGHRS and CDR2 YFSETQ. The full variable domain, rest sourced from reference TRBV5-1 and TRBJ1-1, is KAGVTQTPRYLIKTRGQQVTLSCSPISGHRSVSWYQQTPGQGLQFLFEYFSETQRNKGNFPGRFSGRQFSNSRSEMNVSTLELGDSALYLCASSLAPERGNTEAFFGQGTRLTVV.

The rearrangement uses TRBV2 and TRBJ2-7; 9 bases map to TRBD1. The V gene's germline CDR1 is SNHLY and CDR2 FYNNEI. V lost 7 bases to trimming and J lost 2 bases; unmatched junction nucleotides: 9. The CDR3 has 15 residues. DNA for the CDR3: TGTGCCAGCATGGATTCCGGGACAGGGACCTACGAGCAGTACTTC. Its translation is CASMDSGTGTYEQYF.

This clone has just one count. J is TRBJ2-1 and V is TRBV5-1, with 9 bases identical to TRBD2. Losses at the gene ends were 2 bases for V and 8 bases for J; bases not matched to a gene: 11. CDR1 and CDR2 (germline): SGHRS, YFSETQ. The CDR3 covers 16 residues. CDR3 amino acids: CASSFYGLAGNDEQFF. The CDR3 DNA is TGCGCCAGCAGCTTTTATGGGCTAGCGGGGAACGATGAGCAGTTCTTC.

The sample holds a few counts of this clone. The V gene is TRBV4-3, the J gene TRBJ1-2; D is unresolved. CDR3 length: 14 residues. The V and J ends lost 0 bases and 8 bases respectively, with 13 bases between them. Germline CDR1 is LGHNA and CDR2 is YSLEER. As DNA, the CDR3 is TGCGCCAGCAGCCAAGATCCCCTCACGGGGGGCTACACCTTC. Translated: CASSQDPLTGGYTF.